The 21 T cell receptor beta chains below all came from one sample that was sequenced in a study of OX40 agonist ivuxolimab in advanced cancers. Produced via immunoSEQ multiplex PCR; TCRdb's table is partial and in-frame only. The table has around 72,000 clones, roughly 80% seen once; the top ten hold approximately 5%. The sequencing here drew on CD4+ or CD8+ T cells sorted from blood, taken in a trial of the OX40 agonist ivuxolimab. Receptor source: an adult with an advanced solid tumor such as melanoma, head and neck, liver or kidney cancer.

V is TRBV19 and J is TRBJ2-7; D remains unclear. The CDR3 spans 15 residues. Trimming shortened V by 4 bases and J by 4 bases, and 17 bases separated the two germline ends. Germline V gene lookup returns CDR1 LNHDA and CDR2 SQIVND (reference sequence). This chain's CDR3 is CASSTAGGLPYEQYF. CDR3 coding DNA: TGTGCCAGTAGTACAGCAGGTGGCCTTCCGTACGAGCAGTACTTC.

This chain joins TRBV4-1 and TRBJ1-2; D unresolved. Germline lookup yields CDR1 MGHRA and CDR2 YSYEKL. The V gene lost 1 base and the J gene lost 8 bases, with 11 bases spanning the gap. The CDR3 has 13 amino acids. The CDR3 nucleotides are TGCGCCAGCAGCCAAGTCTTAAAGGGCGGCTACACCTTC. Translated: CASSQVLKGGYTF.

CDR3 in amino acids: CASSRDRYNEQFF. In nucleotides, the CDR3 is TGTGCCAGTAGCAGGGACCGTTACAATGAGCAGTTCTTC. The chain carries TRBV19 and TRBJ2-1; D is tentatively TRBD1 or TRBD2 (5 bases each). V gave up 6 bases and J gave up 4 bases, with 10 bases separating them. CDR1 and CDR2 (germline): LNHDA, SQIVND (reference sequence). The CDR3 runs 13 residues.

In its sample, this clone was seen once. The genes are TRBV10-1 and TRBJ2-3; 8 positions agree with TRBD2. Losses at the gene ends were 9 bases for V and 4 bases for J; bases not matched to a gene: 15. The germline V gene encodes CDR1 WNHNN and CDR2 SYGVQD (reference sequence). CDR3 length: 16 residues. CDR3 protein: CASLWLSGRVADTQYF. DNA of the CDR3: TGCGCCAGTCTATGGCTCAGCGGGAGAGTCGCAGATACGCAGTATTTT.

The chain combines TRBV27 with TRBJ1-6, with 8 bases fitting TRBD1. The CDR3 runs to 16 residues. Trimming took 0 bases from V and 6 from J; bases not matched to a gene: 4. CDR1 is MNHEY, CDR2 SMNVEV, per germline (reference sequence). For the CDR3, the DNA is TGTGCCAGCAGTTTATCTGGGCAGGGGGCTAATTCACCCCTCCACTTT. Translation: CASSLSGQGANSPLHF.

The CDR3 reads CASSFTGTGELGGYTF. The CDR3 DNA is TGTGCCAGCAGCTTTACCGGGACAGGGGAATTAGGAGGCTACACCTTC. This chain links TRBV5-4 with TRBJ1-2; 10 bases fit TRBD1. V lost 2 bases, J lost 8 bases, and 12 bases stayed unmatched. The CDR3 is 16 amino acids. Germline V gene sequence: CDR1 SGHNT, CDR2 YYREEE (reference sequence).

The chain's CDR3 is CAWSSGIQPQHF. CDR3 in DNA: TGTGCCTGGAGTTCCGGGATCCAGCCCCAGCATTTT. V is TRBV30 and J is TRBJ1-5; D remains unclear. Between the trimmed V and J ends, which lost 2 bases and 7 bases, there was a span of 9 bases. The CDR3 totals 12 residues. The germline V gene has CDR1 GTSNPN and CDR2 SVGIG (reference sequence). Supplemented by reference TRBV30 and TRBJ1-5, the full variable domain reads SQTIHQWPATLVQPVGSPLSLECTVEGTSNPNLYWYRQAAGRGLQLLFYSVGIGQISSEVPQNLSASRPQDRQFILSSKKLLLSDSGFYLCAWSSGIQPQHFGDGTRLSIL.

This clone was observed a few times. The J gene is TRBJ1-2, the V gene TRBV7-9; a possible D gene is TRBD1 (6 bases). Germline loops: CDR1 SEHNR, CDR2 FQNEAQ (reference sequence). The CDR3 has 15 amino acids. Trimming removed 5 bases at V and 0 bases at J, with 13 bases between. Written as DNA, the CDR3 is TGTGCCAGCAGCACCGGGACAACAACTAACTATGGCTACACCTTC. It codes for CASSTGTTTNYGYTF.

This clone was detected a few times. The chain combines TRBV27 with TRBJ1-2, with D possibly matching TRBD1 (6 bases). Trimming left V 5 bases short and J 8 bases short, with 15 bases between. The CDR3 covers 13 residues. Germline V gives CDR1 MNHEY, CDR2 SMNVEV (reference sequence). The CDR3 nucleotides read TGTGCCAGCAGTCCTCAGGGGTTCGGCGGCTACACCTTC. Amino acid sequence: CASSPQGFGGYTF.

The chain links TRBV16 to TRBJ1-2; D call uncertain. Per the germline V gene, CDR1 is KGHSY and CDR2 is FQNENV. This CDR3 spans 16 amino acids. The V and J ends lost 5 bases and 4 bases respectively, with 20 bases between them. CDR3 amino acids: CASSGCRVRKTYGYTF. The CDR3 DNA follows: TGTGCCAGCAGCGGTTGTCGGGTTAGAAAGACCTATGGCTACACCTTC.

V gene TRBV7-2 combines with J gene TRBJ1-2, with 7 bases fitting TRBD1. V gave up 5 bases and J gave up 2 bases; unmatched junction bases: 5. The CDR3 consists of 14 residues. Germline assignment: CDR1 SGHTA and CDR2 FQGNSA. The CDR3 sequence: CASSQQGQNYGYTF. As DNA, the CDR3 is TGTGCCAGCAGCCAACAGGGACAGAACTATGGCTACACCTTC.

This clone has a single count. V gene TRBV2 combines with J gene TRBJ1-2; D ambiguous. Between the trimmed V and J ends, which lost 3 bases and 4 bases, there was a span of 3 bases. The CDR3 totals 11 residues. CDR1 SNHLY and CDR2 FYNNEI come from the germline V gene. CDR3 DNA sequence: TGTGCCAGCAGTGACGGCTATGGCTACACCTTC. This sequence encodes CASSDGYGYTF.

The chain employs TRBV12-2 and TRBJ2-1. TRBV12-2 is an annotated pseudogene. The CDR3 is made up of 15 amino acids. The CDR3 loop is CASRLAGYQSNEQFF. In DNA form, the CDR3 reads TGTGCAAGTCGCTTAGCTGGATACCAATCCAATGAGCAGTTCTTC.

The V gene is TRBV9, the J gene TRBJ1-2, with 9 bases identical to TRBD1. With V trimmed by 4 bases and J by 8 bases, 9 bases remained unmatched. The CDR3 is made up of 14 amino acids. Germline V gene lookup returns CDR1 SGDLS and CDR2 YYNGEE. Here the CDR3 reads CASSQIQGAEGYTF. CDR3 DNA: TGTGCCAGCAGCCAAATACAGGGGGCGGAAGGCTACACCTTC.

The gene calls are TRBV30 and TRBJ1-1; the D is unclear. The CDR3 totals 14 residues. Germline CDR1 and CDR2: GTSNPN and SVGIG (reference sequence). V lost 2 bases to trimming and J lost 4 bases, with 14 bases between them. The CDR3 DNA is TGTGCCTGGAGTCCGCACCCGAAGGGCACTGAAGCTTTCTTT. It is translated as CAWSPHPKGTEAFF. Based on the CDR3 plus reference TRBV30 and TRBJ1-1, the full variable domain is SQTIHQWPATLVQPVGSPLSLECTVEGTSNPNLYWYRQAAGRGLQLLFYSVGIGQISSEVPQNLSASRPQDRQFILSSKKLLLSDSGFYLCAWSPHPKGTEAFFGQGTRLTVV.

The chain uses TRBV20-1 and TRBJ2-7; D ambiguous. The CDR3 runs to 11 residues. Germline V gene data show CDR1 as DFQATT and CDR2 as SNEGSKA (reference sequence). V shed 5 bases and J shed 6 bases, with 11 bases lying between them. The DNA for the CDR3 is TGCAGTGCTCGGCCGAGCGCCGAGCAGTACTTC. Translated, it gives CSARPSAEQYF.

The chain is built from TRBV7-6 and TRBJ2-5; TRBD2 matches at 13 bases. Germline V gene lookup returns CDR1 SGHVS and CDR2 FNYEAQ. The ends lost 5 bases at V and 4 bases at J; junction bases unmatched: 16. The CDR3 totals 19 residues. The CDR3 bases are TGTGCCAGCAGCACGAGGTTCGGACTAGCGGGAGAATTGGGAGAGACCCAGTACTTC. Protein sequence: CASSTRFGLAGELGETQYF.

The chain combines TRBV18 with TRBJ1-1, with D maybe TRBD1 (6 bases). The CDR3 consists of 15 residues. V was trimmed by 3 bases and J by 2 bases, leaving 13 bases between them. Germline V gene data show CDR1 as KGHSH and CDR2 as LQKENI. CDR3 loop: CASSPRTDYNTEAFF. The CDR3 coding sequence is TGTGCCAGCTCACCCCGGACAGACTACAACACTGAAGCTTTCTTT.

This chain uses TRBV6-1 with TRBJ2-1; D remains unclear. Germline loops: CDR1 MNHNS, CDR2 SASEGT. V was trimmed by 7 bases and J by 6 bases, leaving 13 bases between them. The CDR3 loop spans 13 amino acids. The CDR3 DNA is TGTGCCAGCACTGCGGTTCTAGGCAATGAGCAGTTCTTC. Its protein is CASTAVLGNEQFF.

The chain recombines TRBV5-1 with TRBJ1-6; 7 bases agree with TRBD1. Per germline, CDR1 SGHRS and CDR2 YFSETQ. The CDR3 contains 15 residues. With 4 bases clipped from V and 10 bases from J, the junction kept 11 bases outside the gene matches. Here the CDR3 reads CASSRADRVSSPLHF. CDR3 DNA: TGCGCCAGCAGCCGGGCCGACAGGGTGAGCTCACCCCTCCACTTT. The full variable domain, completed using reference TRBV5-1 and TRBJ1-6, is KAGVTQTPRYLIKTRGQQVTLSCSPISGHRSVSWYQQTPGQGLQFLFEYFSETQRNKGNFPGRFSGRQFSNSRSEMNVSTLELGDSALYLCASSRADRVSSPLHFGNGTRLTVT.

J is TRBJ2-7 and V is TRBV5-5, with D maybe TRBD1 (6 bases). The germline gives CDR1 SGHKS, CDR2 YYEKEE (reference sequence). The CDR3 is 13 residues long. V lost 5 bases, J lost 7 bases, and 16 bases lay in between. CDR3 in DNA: TGTGCCAGCAGAGATGGGGGCTTGGGGGAGCAGTACTTC. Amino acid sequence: CASRDGGLGEQYF.